The 23 T cell receptor beta chains given below trace back to one sample, sequenced in a study of glioma-infiltrating T cells after dendritic cell vaccination. Here immunoSEQ multiplex PCR was the method, and the copy in TCRdb shows in-frame clones only, minus some. The data contain tens of thousands of clones, 86% of them singletons. Sequencing used blood, obtained before dendritic cell vaccination. These receptors came from a human donor with glioblastoma.

The V call is TRBV2, the J call TRBJ1-2, with 7 bases fitting TRBD1. The CDR3 loop spans 13 amino acids. With 7 bases clipped from V and 4 bases from J, the junction kept 6 bases outside the gene matches. The germline V gene encodes CDR1 SNHLY and CDR2 FYNNEI. In DNA, the CDR3 is TGTGCCAGCATCCAAGACAGGGCCTATGGCTACACCTTC. This translates into CASIQDRAYGYTF.

The chain combines TRBV7-2 with TRBJ2-3; tentatively, D is TRBD2 (5 bases). Germline CDR1 is SGHTA and CDR2 is FQGNSA. Trimming left V 5 bases short and J 1 base short, with 13 bases between. The CDR3 contains 15 residues. Here the CDR3 reads CASSPTTRGTDTQYF. Written as DNA, the CDR3 is TGTGCCAGCAGCCCAACAACTAGAGGCACAGATACGCAGTATTTT.

The CDR3 bases are TGTGCCAGCAGTTTATTAAGGGGGTACCAAGAGACCCAGTACTTC. Protein: CASSLLRGYQETQYF. This rearrangement joins TRBV28 to TRBJ2-5, with D perhaps matching TRBD1 (6 bases). This CDR3 is built from 15 residues. V lost 1 base, J lost 0 bases, and 9 bases lay in between. Germline assignment: CDR1 MDHEN and CDR2 SYDVKM.

The V gene is TRBV7-9, the J gene TRBJ2-6; D might be TRBD1 (5 bases). V gave up 3 bases and J gave up 10 bases, with 10 bases separating them. This CDR3 is built from 13 residues. Germline loops: CDR1 SEHNR, CDR2 FQNEAQ (reference sequence). The CDR3 nucleotides are TGTGCCAGCAGCTTCGGTCAGGGTAACGTCCTGACTTTC. Translation gives CASSFGQGNVLTF.

This clone occurred a few times. This chain uses TRBV6-5 with TRBJ2-7; D possibly corresponds to TRBD1 (6 bases). V was pared by 2 bases and J by 7 bases, with 15 bases between. The CDR3 consists of 14 residues. From germline, CDR1 is MNHEY and CDR2 SVGAGI. For the CDR3, the DNA is TGTGCCAGCAGTTACGACAGGAAGCAGGGAGAGCAGTACTTC. This codes for CASSYDRKQGEQYF.

This clone appeared a single time. This sequence joins TRBV13 and TRBJ2-7; a weak D match, TRBD2 (5 bases). The CDR3 has 14 amino acids. Germline V CDR1 and CDR2: PRHDT, FYEKMQ (reference sequence). V lost 6 bases and J 4 bases, leaving 16 bases between the germline ends. CDR3 nucleotide sequence: TGTGCCAGCAGAGAGAGGGCTCCTTGGTACGAGCAGTACTTC. Protein product: CASRERAPWYEQYF.

V is TRBV10-3 and J is TRBJ1-1, with unresolved D. In germline, CDR1 is ENHRY, CDR2 SYGVKD. CDR3 length equals 12 residues. V lost 0 bases to trimming and J lost 8 bases, with 7 bases between them. CDR3 in DNA: TGTGCCATCAGTGAGTCGGGGAGGGAAGCTTTCTTT. Translation gives CAISESGREAFF.

J is TRBJ2-7 and V is TRBV5-6; no reliable D call. Germline CDR1 and CDR2: SGHDT and YYEEEE. The CDR3 has 13 residues. V lost 4 bases and J 3 bases, leaving 11 bases between the germline ends. The DNA for the CDR3 is TGTGCCAGCAGCCCAGTCGATCACTACGAGCAGTACTTC. It yields the protein CASSPVDHYEQYF.

This clone turned up a few times. V and J are TRBV6-5 and TRBJ2-5; no reliable D call. The CDR3 sequence is 13 residues long. Per germline, CDR1 MNHEY and CDR2 SVGAGI. V was shortened by 5 bases and J by 1 base, with 8 bases between the two germline ends. The CDR3 nucleotides read TGTGCCAGCAGTAATTCGGGCCAAGAGACCCAGTACTTC. Translating it yields CASSNSGQETQYF.

The V call is TRBV6-6, the J call TRBJ2-3; TRBD2 matches 9 bases. Unmatched junction bases numbered 11, after V lost 5 bases and J lost 5 bases. The CDR3 contains 16 residues. The V gene's germline CDR1 is MNHNY and CDR2 SVGAGI (reference sequence). CDR3 sequence reads: CASSVAGRGGVDTQYF. In nucleotides, the CDR3 is TGTGCCAGCAGTGTCGCTGGGCGGGGGGGAGTAGATACGCAGTATTTT.

This clone occurred once. This chain's CDR3 is CASTLGGSYNEQFF. The CDR3 coding sequence is TGTGCCAGCACCTTAGGCGGGAGCTACAATGAGCAGTTCTTC. The rearrangement links TRBV28 to TRBJ2-1, with 7 bases matching TRBD2. The V gene's germline CDR1 is MDHEN and CDR2 SYDVKM. The length of the CDR3 is 14 residues. V was pared by 7 bases and J by 3 bases, with 6 bases of the junction left unmatched.

This chain joins TRBV18 and TRBJ1-4, with D perhaps matching TRBD1 (5 bases). The germline V gene has CDR1 KGHSH and CDR2 LQKENI. With 4 bases removed from V and 0 bases from J, the gap between germline ends came to 9 bases. The CDR3 consists of 15 residues. The CDR3 nucleotides read TGTGCCAGCTCACTGGACATTACAACTAATGAAAAACTGTTTTTT. This codes for CASSLDITTNEKLFF.

The rearrangement uses TRBV2 and TRBJ1-4; 8 bases fit TRBD1. This CDR3 comprises 14 residues. CDR1 and CDR2 from the germline V gene are SNHLY and FYNNEI. V was pared by 6 bases and J by 5 bases, with 5 bases of the junction left unmatched. CDR3 loop: CASSTGTGNEKLFF. In DNA, the CDR3 is TGTGCCAGCAGCACCGGGACAGGAAATGAAAAACTGTTTTTT.

The chain joins TRBV5-1 to TRBJ2-1; maybe TRBD2 (5 bases). Germline CDR1 is SGHRS and CDR2 is YFSETQ. The CDR3 is made up of 15 amino acids. V was pared by 0 bases and J by 0 bases, with 7 bases between. Written as DNA, the CDR3 is TGCGCCAGCAGCTTGGGAGGGAGCTCCTACAATGAGCAGTTCTTC. Amino acid sequence: CASSLGGSSYNEQFF.

The chain combines TRBV19 with TRBJ1-5, with 7 positions matching TRBD1. Germline lookup yields CDR1 LNHDA and CDR2 SQIVND (reference sequence). Trimming cost V 4 bases and J 12 bases; bases outside gene matches: 3. The CDR3 contains 11 residues. Here the CDR3 reads CASSRDSLQHF. The CDR3 nucleotides read TGTGCCAGTAGTAGGGACAGCCTCCAGCATTTT.

The rearrangement links TRBV18 to TRBJ2-7, with 12 nucleotides matching TRBD2. V lost 3 bases to trimming and J lost 1 base; unmatched junction nucleotides: 4. CDR1 is KGHSH and CDR2 is LQKENI in the germline V gene. The CDR3 is 16 amino acids. The CDR3 DNA follows: TGTGCCAGCTCACCCCCGACTAGCGGGGGTTCCTACGAGCAGTACTTC. Its protein product is CASSPPTSGGSYEQYF.

The chain recombines TRBV7-3 with TRBJ1-1; 7 positions agree with TRBD1. The germline V gene encodes CDR1 SGHTA and CDR2 FQGTGA. The trim removed 5 bases at V and 5 bases at J, leaving 8 bases unmatched. The CDR3 covers 14 residues. CDR3 bases: TGTGCCAGCAGCAGCCAGGGGGGAGGAACTGAAGCTTTCTTT. Translating it yields CASSSQGGGTEAFF.

The J gene is TRBJ2-2, the V gene TRBV19, with 11 nucleotides matching TRBD2. This CDR3 is 21 amino acids long. CDR1 is LNHDA, CDR2 SQIVND, per germline (reference sequence). The junction had 15 bases not matched to a gene; V was cut back by 3 bases and J by 0 bases. The CDR3 region has the DNA TGTGCCAGTAGTATTTCGTCCTCTGCTAGCGGGAGGAAGACGAACACCGGGGAGCTGTTTTTT. Translation gives CASSISSSASGRKTNTGELFF.

This chain uses TRBV6-5 with TRBJ2-1; no clear D gene. V lost 3 bases and J 10 bases, leaving 7 bases between the germline ends. The CDR3 consists of 11 residues. The germline V gene has CDR1 MNHEY and CDR2 SVGAGI. This chain's CDR3 is CASSYPGEQFF. The CDR3 DNA follows: TGTGCCAGCAGTTATCCCGGGGAGCAGTTCTTC.

The genes are TRBV18 and TRBJ1-2; 7 bases are a match to TRBD1. Germline lookup yields CDR1 KGHSH and CDR2 LQKENI. The CDR3 is made up of 14 amino acids. Trimming removed 3 bases from V and 7 bases from J; junction bases left unmatched: 8. This CDR3 is CASSPTGYDGGYTF. CDR3 DNA: TGTGCCAGCTCACCGACAGGGTATGACGGTGGCTACACCTTC.

The rearrangement joins TRBV29-1 to TRBJ1-3, with TRBD1 matching 10 bases. Germline V gene sequence: CDR1 SQVTM, CDR2 ANQGSEA. This CDR3 has 15 amino acids. V lost 6 bases to trimming and J lost 4 bases; unmatched junction nucleotides: 9. As DNA, the CDR3 is TGCAGCGTGAACCCGACAGGGGGCCTCGGAAACACCATATATTTT. Translation gives CSVNPTGGLGNTIYF.

This clone was picked up a small number of times. J is TRBJ2-7 and V is TRBV5-6, with TRBD1 matching 7 bases. The V gene's germline CDR1 is SGHDT and CDR2 YYEEEE. Trimming removed 9 bases from V and 5 bases from J; junction bases left unmatched: 17. The CDR3 spans 15 residues. The CDR3 DNA is TGTGCCACCACCCTAACAACTACACAGGGGAACGAGCAGTACTTC. It encodes CATTLTTTQGNEQYF.

The chain carries TRBV14 and TRBJ2-5; D gene ambiguous. V shed 5 bases and J shed 9 bases, with 10 bases lying between them. CDR3 size: 11 residues. Germline-derived CDR1 and CDR2 are SGHDN and FVKESK. The CDR3 loop reads CASSARRAQYF. The DNA of the CDR3 is TGTGCCAGCAGCGCGCGGAGAGCCCAGTACTTC.